Listed here are 12 T cell receptor beta chains from one sample, sequenced in a study of blood T cells in healthy people across ages. A second PCR of roughly 6 to 12 cycles used a sample-barcoded 5' primer and a J-beta primer mix. In TCRdb, the 5' RACE reads were re-called with MiXCR into one record per CDR3 protein. Here the sample spans hundreds of thousands of distinct CDR3 sequences, less than 45% being singletons. Specimen: blood. All receptors derive from a man older than 75 in good health.

At least ten counts were recorded for this clonotype. The genes are TRBV5-6 and TRBJ1-1; D gene ambiguous. The V and J ends lost 4 bases and 4 bases respectively, with 11 bases between them. CDR3 length equals 13 residues. CDR1 is SGHDT, CDR2 YYEEEE, per germline. The CDR3 DNA is TGTGCCAGCAGCCCGGCGTCAGGCACTGAAGCTTTCTTT. It is translated as CASSPASGTEAFF.

The chain links TRBV3-1 to TRBJ2-1; TRBD1 aligns across 8 bases. Losses at the gene ends were 0 bases for V and 7 bases for J; bases not matched to a gene: 5. This CDR3 has 15 residues. Germline CDR1 and CDR2: LGHDT and YNNKEL (reference sequence). This chain's CDR3 is CASSQDSTGENEQFF. CDR3 DNA: TGTGCCAGCAGCCAAGATTCGACAGGGGAAAATGAGCAGTTCTTC.

V gene TRBV7-9 combines with J gene TRBJ2-4, with D possibly TRBD1 on 6 matching bases. TRBJ2-7 explains the end of the DNA better; the J call may be wrong. The CDR3 consists of 14 residues. Per the germline V gene, CDR1 is SEHNR and CDR2 is FQNEAQ (reference sequence). As DNA, the CDR3 is TGTGCCAGCAGCTTGGTACAGGGATCTTCCGAGCAGTACTTC. It encodes CASSLVQGSSEQYF.

The V and J genes are TRBV4-3 and TRBJ1-2, with no clear D. Germline CDR1 LGHNA, CDR2 YSLEER. Trimming shortened V by 1 base and J by 1 base, and 13 bases separated the two germline ends. The CDR3 runs 16 residues. The CDR3 protein is CASSQGLRGVNYGYTF. CDR3 sequence (DNA): TGCGCCAGCAGCCAAGGGCTGCGAGGAGTTAACTATGGCTACACCTTC.

Remarks on this clonotype: The junction departs from germline at one end; a sequencing error may be responsible. The chain employs TRBV2 and TRBJ2-3, with D maybe TRBD2 (6 bases). Looked up from germline, CDR1 is SNHLY and CDR2 is FYNNEI. The CDR3 contains 17 residues. The CDR3 loop reads CASSEPGPFDGRDTQYF. The CDR3 DNA reads as TGTGCCAGTAGTGAACCTGGCCCCTTTGACGGGAGAGATACGCAGTATTTT.

Concerning this clonotype: This may be a read error, as it is one base from a much larger clone. The genes are TRBV29-1 and TRBJ2-7; 9 bases line up with TRBD1. V lost 6 bases to trimming and J lost 10 bases; unmatched junction nucleotides: 16. Per germline, CDR1 SQVTM and CDR2 ANQGSEA. The CDR3 sequence is 14 residues long. CDR3 nucleotide sequence: TGCAGCGTGGAGTTGGCGGGACAGGGTTCGGCCCAGTACTTC. It codes for CSVELAGQGSAQYF.

In the case of this clonotype: This may be a read error, as it is one base from a much larger clone. This chain connects TRBV11-2 to TRBJ2-6; TRBD1 is a possible D gene (5 bases). This CDR3 comprises 15 residues. The germline CDR1 and CDR2 sequences are SGHAT and FQNNGV. The CDR3 DNA reads TGTGCCAGCAGCTTATCCCCCTCTGGGGCCGACGTCCTGACTTTC. Amino acids: CASSLSPSGADVLTF. Full variable domain (remainder filled in from reference TRBV11-2 and TRBJ2-6): EAGVAQSPRYKIIEKRQSVAFWCNPISGHATLYWYQQILGQGPKLLIQFQNNGVVDDSQLPKDRFSAERLKGVDSTLKIQPAKLEDSAVYLCASSLSPSGADVLTFGAGSRLTVL.

This clonotype has only a few counts. The chain is built from TRBV5-1 and TRBJ2-7, with 13 bases fitting TRBD2. V lost 3 bases, J lost 6 bases, and 6 bases stayed unmatched. The CDR3 is 15 residues long. Germline V gene sequence: CDR1 SGHRS, CDR2 YFSETQ. DNA of the CDR3: TGCGCCAGCAGCTCTACTAGCGGGGGGGCCATCGAGCAGTACTTC. Its protein is CASSSTSGGAIEQYF.

This clonotype was counted between two and nine times. The CDR3 is CASRITSDTQYF. The CDR3 coding sequence is TGTGCCAGCAGAATCACGTCAGATACGCAGTATTTT. This chain links TRBV7-9 with TRBJ2-3; no clear D. CDR1 is SEHNR and CDR2 is FQNEAQ in the germline V gene (reference sequence). CDR3 length: 12 amino acids. The V and J ends lost 6 bases and 4 bases respectively, with 8 bases between them.

The chain carries TRBV7-2 and TRBJ2-1; possible D gene TRBD2, 6 bases. V was shortened by 1 base and J by 12 bases, with 13 bases between the two germline ends. The CDR3 is made up of 13 amino acids. Looked up from germline, CDR1 is SGHTA and CDR2 is FQGNSA. CDR3 amino acids: CASSLGGVQGQFF. CDR3 coding DNA: TGTGCCAGCAGCTTAGGGGGGGTTCAGGGGCAGTTCTTC.

The chain has TRBV4-2 and TRBJ2-5; 8 bases match TRBD1. CDR1 is LGHNA and CDR2 is YNFKEQ in the germline V gene. The CDR3 spans 16 residues. J lost 1 base, V lost 1 base, and 5 bases had no gene match. CDR3 nucleotide sequence: TGTGCCAGCAGCCAAGGGACAGGGACCTCCCAAGAGACCCAGTACTTC. Translated, it gives CASSQGTGTSQETQYF.

This chain connects TRBV20-1 to TRBJ1-2; 7 nucleotides match TRBD1. Germline loops: CDR1 DFQATT, CDR2 SNEGSKA (reference sequence). V was clipped by 1 base and J by 7 bases; unmatched bases: 6. The CDR3 covers 13 residues. This chain's CDR3 is CSARATGMGGYTF. The CDR3 DNA follows: TGCAGTGCTAGAGCGACAGGGATGGGTGGCTACACCTTC.